A selection of T cell receptor beta chains follows, all from one sample in a study of a mutant IDH1 vaccine in newly diagnosed glioma. Assay: immunoSEQ multiplex PCR; the TCRdb copy retains only in-frame clones and omits some. The sample shows 45,000 to 65,000 clones, about 80% of them seen only once. No antigens are known for them. The sample here was PBMCs, taken from a glioma patient whose treatment included an IDH1 peptide vaccine. Receptors were obtained from a woman aged 18-29 years with glioma. Some clones in this sample may be carry-over from other donors' samples. CDR3s include the opening cysteine and the closing phenylalanine or tryptophan. The D gene is left open where the match is weak. Only some rows state a clone size, as once, few, many or a class for expanded clones.

V gene,J gene,clone size,D gene,CDR3 DNA,CDR3 protein
TRBV19,TRBJ1-5,-,-,TGTGCCAGTACCCCTAACGGGCGAAGCAATCAGCCCCAGCATTTT,CASTPNGRSNQPQHF
TRBV7-2,TRBJ2-3,-,TRBD2,TGTGCCAGCAGCTTCGGGAGGAAGGCAGATACGCAGTATTTT,CASSFGRKADTQYF
TRBV19,TRBJ1-2,-,-,TGTGCCAGTAGTATAGACAGGAAGAAGGGGAACCCGGAATATGGCTACACCTTC,CASSIDRKKGNPEYGYTF
TRBV19,TRBJ2-7,-,TRBD2,TGTGCCACCCTGGGGACTAGCGGGAGACCCTACGAGCAGTACTTC,CATLGTSGRPYEQYF
TRBV25-1,TRBJ2-3,-,-,TGTGCCAGCAGTGTGGGGCGGGCCGGACCAGATACGCAGTATTTT,CASSVGRAGPDTQYF
TRBV5-1,TRBJ2-7,once,-,TGCGCCAGCAGCCGGAGGGTCTACGAGCAGTACTTC,CASSRRVYEQYF
TRBV15,TRBJ2-5,-,TRBD2,TGTGCCACCAGAGGACTAGCGGGGGCCAGGGAGACCCAGTACTTC,CATRGLAGARETQYF
TRBV5-5,TRBJ2-7,-,TRBD2,TGTGCCAGCAGGCGGGGGGGGTCTTCCTACGAGCAGTACTTC,CASRRGGSSYEQYF
TRBV29-1,TRBJ1-2,once,TRBD1,TGCAGCGTTGTCGGGACAGGGGTTGGCTACACCTTC,CSVVGTGVGYTF
TRBV10-3,TRBJ2-3,-,TRBD1,TGTGCCATCAGTGAGGCAGGGGGCTCCACAGATACGCAGTATTTT,CAISEAGGSTDTQYF
TRBV6-1,TRBJ1-4,-,-,TGTGCCAGCATCCGGGAGAGCTTATGGGAAAAACTGTTTTTT,CASIRESLWEKLFF
TRBV6-4,TRBJ2-7,-,-,TGTGCCAGCAGGACTGGGCCTACCTACTCCTACGAGCAGTACTTC,CASRTGPTYSYEQYF
TRBV7-2,TRBJ2-5,-,TRBD2,TGTGCCAGCAGCTTTAGCGCCAGGGAGGGCGAGACCCAGTACTTC,CASSFSAREGETQYF
TRBV5-1,TRBJ1-1,-,-,TGCGCCAGCAGCTTGCCGGGTGGCACTGAAGCTTTCTTT,CASSLPGGTEAFF
TRBV5-4,TRBJ1-4,-,-,TGTGCCAGCAGCACTGGCCCTAATGAAAAACTGTTTTTT,CASSTGPNEKLFF
TRBV5-4,TRBJ2-3,-,-,TGTGCCAGCAGCTTGGAAGCGCTCGCAACAGATACGCAGTATTTT,CASSLEALATDTQYF
TRBV5-1,TRBJ2-5,-,TRBD1,TGCGCCAGCAGCCCGGGACAGGGTCTGTACCAAGAGACCCAGTACTTC,CASSPGQGLYQETQYF
TRBV2,TRBJ1-1,-,-,TGTGCCAGCAGTGGGTGGCCGAGGGACACTGAAGCTTTCTTT,CASSGWPRDTEAFF
TRBV4-1,TRBJ1-1,-,-,TGCGCCAGCACACAGGGTAACACTGAAGCTTTCTTT,CASTQGNTEAFF
TRBV7-9,TRBJ1-3,-,-,TGTGCCAGCAGCTTAGTGCGGGACCGCTCTGGAAACACCATATATTTT,CASSLVRDRSGNTIYF
TRBV6-5,TRBJ2-2,-,TRBD2,TGTGCCAGCACGGCGGGGGGCACCGGGGAGCTGTTTTTT,CASTAGGTGELFF
TRBV10-3,TRBJ1-6,once,-,TGTGCCATCAGTGAGTATGGTAGTTCACCCCTCCACTTT,CAISEYGSSPLHF
TRBV19,TRBJ1-1,-,TRBD1,TGTGCCAGTAGCGGACAGGAAAGTACTGAAGCTTTCTTT,CASSGQESTEAFF
TRBV9,TRBJ1-6,-,-,TGTGCCAGCAGCGCGCGGGACCGTGTTAATTCACCCCTCCACTTT,CASSARDRVNSPLHF
TRBV6-5,TRBJ2-3,few,-,TGTGCCAGCAGTTACTCGACCGGGGGTCCCACAGATACGCAGTATTTT,CASSYSTGGPTDTQYF
TRBV27,TRBJ1-1,-,-,TGTGCCAGCAGTTTCGGGGGACGAAGGGGAGCTTTCTTT,CASSFGGRRGAFF
TRBV5-1,TRBJ2-5,-,TRBD1,TGCGCCAGCAGGAGGACAGGGGTGGAGACCCAGTACTTC,CASRRTGVETQYF
TRBV5-8,TRBJ1-2,-,-,TGTGCCAGCAGTAAACGGCTGCCCGGCTACACCTTC,CASSKRLPGYTF
TRBV5-6,TRBJ1-2,-,-,TGTGCCAGCAGCCGTCGCGGGCCTAACTATGGCTACACCTTC,CASSRRGPNYGYTF
TRBV30,TRBJ2-7,-,-,TGTGCCTGGGGGAAGGACGGACCCTACGAGCAGTACTTC,CAWGKDGPYEQYF
TRBV4-3,TRBJ2-2,-,TRBD2,TGCGCCAGCAGCCAAGAAGTGACGAGCGGGGGGTTAACCGGGGAGCTGTTTTTT,CASSQEVTSGGLTGELFF
TRBV7-8,TRBJ1-1,-,-,TGTGCCAGCAGCCTTAGGAGGGGACGGAACACTGAAGCTTTCTTT,CASSLRRGRNTEAFF
TRBV5-1,TRBJ2-2,-,-,TGCGCCAGCAGCTTCGGTGGGGCGAGCGGGGAGCTGTTTTTT,CASSFGGASGELFF
TRBV12-5,TRBJ1-1,-,-,TGTGCTAGTGGTTTGGTACTAGGGGGAGGAGGTTCCACGAACACTGAAGCTTTCTTT,CASGLVLGGGGSTNTEAFF
TRBV9,TRBJ1-2,-,-,TGTGCCAGCAGCTCGCGTTGGGGCTACACCTTC,CASSSRWGYTF
TRBV29-1,TRBJ2-7,-,-,TGCAGCGTTCGTACAGGGGAGGGGTCCTACGAGCAGTACTTC,CSVRTGEGSYEQYF
TRBV5-4,TRBJ2-3,once,-,TGTGCCAGCAGCTTGGCCCAAGATACGCAGTATTTT,CASSLAQDTQYF
TRBV25-1,TRBJ1-1,-,TRBD1,TGTGCCAGCAGTGGGGGACAGGAGATCGGTGAAGCTTTCTTT,CASSGGQEIGEAFF
TRBV29-1,TRBJ2-1,-,TRBD2,TGCAGCGTTGAGGTCCCCCCCCCTAGCGGGAGGAATGAGCAGTTCTTC,CSVEVPPPSGRNEQFF
TRBV9,TRBJ2-3,-,-,TGTGCCAGCAGCGTAGCGGGGGGCCGCACAGATACGCAGTATTTT,CASSVAGGRTDTQYF
TRBV6-5,TRBJ2-7,-,TRBD1,TGTGCCAGCAGTCCATCGACAGGGAGCATCTACGAGCAGTACTTC,CASSPSTGSIYEQYF
TRBV18,TRBJ1-2,-,-,TGTGCCAGCTCACCACAGGATAACTATGGCTACACCTTC,CASSPQDNYGYTF
TRBV4-1,TRBJ2-2,-,TRBD1,TGCGCCAGCAGCCAGACACCGGGACAGGGTAGCGGGACCGGGGAGCTGTTTTTT,CASSQTPGQGSGTGELFF
TRBV7-6,TRBJ1-1,-,-,TGTGCCAGCAGCTTAGTGGGACGGCCATCGGGGATGAACACTGAAGCTTTCTTT,CASSLVGRPSGMNTEAFF
TRBV27,TRBJ2-2,-,-,TGTGCCAGCAGCGAAACCGCGGCAGCTAACACCGGGGAGCTGTTTTTT,CASSETAAANTGELFF
TRBV25-1,TRBJ1-6,few,-,TGTGCCAGCAGTTTAGGGCCTCAGAGCTCCTATAATTCACCCCTCCACTTT,CASSLGPQSSYNSPLHF
TRBV9,TRBJ1-2,-,TRBD1,TGTGCCAGCAGCGTGGGCGCGATTGGGACAGAAAACTATGGCTACACCTTC,CASSVGAIGTENYGYTF
TRBV2,TRBJ1-5,-,-,TGTGCCAGCACGGGGGACATAGGGAATCAGCCCCAGCATTTT,CASTGDIGNQPQHF
TRBV5-8,TRBJ1-5,-,-,TGTGCCAGCAGGGACCTCAATCAGCCCCAGCATTTT,CASRDLNQPQHF
TRBV29-1,TRBJ2-3,-,-,TGCAGCGTTGAAGGGGTCCGCGGGACGGCAGATACGCAGTATTTT,CSVEGVRGTADTQYF
TRBV27,TRBJ1-1,-,-,TGTGCCAGCCACGGTCCAGGCACTGAAGCTTTCTTT,CASHGPGTEAFF
TRBV10-1,TRBJ2-1,-,-,TGCGCCAGCAGTGAGTCGCCCGAATATGAGCAGTTCTTC,CASSESPEYEQFF
TRBV2,TRBJ2-5,-,TRBD2,TGTGCCAGCAGCGCGCGATCTCCTAGCGGGGGGCAAGAGACCCAGTACTTC,CASSARSPSGGQETQYF
TRBV4-2,TRBJ1-3,-,-,TGTGCCAGCAGCCTAGCTGGAAACGCCATATATTTT,CASSLAGNAIYF
TRBV7-9,TRBJ2-7,-,-,TGTGCCAGCAGCAGTGTCGCGGGGCAGTACTTC,CASSSVAGQYF
TRBV5-4,TRBJ2-1,few,TRBD2,TGTGCCAGCAGACTAGCGGGAGGTATATACAATGAGCAGTTCTTC,CASRLAGGIYNEQFF
TRBV27,TRBJ1-1,-,-,TGTGCCAGCAGTCCGTTACAGGGTTCGGTGAACACTGAAGCTTTCTTT,CASSPLQGSVNTEAFF
TRBV6-5,TRBJ1-2,-,TRBD1,TGTGCCAGCAGTTGGTCAGGGGGCGGGGGTTACACCTTC,CASSWSGGGGYTF
TRBV27,TRBJ2-1,-,-,TGTGCCAGCAGTTTGGGACTTAGCAATGAGCAGTTCTTC,CASSLGLSNEQFF
TRBV10-1,TRBJ1-3,-,TRBD1,TGCGCCAGCAGTGGGGACAGCCAAAACACCATATATTTT,CASSGDSQNTIYF